This T cell receptor (beta chain) was captured in a study of T cell responses to AZD1222 COVID-19 vaccine. Study details: It was second doses at about 4 or about 12 weeks that were pooled.

Unmatched junction bases numbered 1, after V lost 6 bases and J lost 2 bases. This CDR3 region has 13 residues. Germline assignment: CDR1 SNHLY and CDR2 FYNNEI. This clone was seen only once. Its antigen is unknown. Whole-study results and caveats: CD4 TCRs covered the whole spike, strongest at regions 160-218 and 743-854. Reportedly, nearly half of unique spike TCRs recognized epitopes outside B.1.351/B.1.1.7 mutations. Samples come after the peak T cell response, not at day 14.

The data were produced by immunoSEQ multiplex PCR, yet TCRdb's version contains in-frame clones alone and is incomplete. In the table there are some 130,000 clones, 93% of which are singletons. The receptor comes from an adult in good health. The material sequenced was peripheral blood, taken on day 0 of AZD1222 vaccination. V usage is TRBV2 and J usage is TRBJ2-5; TRBD1 agrees at 9 bases. Here the CDR3 reads CASRGTGQETQYF. DNA of the CDR3: TGTGCCAGCAGGGGGACAGGGCAAGAGACCCAGTACTTC.